The rows below give T cell receptor beta chains drawn from one sample of a study of T cell responses to AZD1222 COVID-19 vaccine. Libraries were prepared by immunoSEQ multiplex PCR; TCRdb keeps only in-frame clonotypes and omits some of them. The sample includes about 79,000 clones, more than 70% of them seen just once. This sample comprised peripheral blood, obtained on day 0 of AZD1222 vaccination. The receptors come from an adult in good health. Each CDR3 is given with its conserved first and last residue. Size is stated for part of the rows, as once, few or many counts, or as a class when the clone is expanded.

>few|TRBV6-5|TRBJ2-3
CASTTSGGGTDTQYF
>-|TRBV6-1|TRBJ2-3
CASSEAGAGGASTQYF
>-|TRBV6-6|TRBJ1-3
CASRRQPVSGNTIYF
>-|TRBV7-9|TRBJ1-5
CASSIPDRVNQPQHF
>medium-sized|TRBV6-5|TRBJ1-1
CASSKQGITEAFF
>-|TRBV11-2|TRBJ1-4
CASSDRRATNEKLFF
>-|TRBV6-5|TRBJ1-2
CASKGQFYGYTF
>-|TRBV6-1|TRBJ1-2
CASSDVDRNYGYTF
>-|TRBV9|TRBJ2-7
CASSVDSGSGYEQYF
>-|TRBV4-1|TRBJ1-6
CASSPDGGLTYNSPLHF
>-|TRBV28|TRBJ1-5
CASSPTTSNQPQHF
>-|TRBV18|TRBJ2-2
CASSPRRKEELFF
>-|TRBV18|TRBJ2-1
CASSPPLGQGSDEQFF
>once|TRBV27|TRBJ1-6
CASSLSARTGGNSPLHF
>once|TRBV24-1|TRBJ1-2
CATSDKGGYTF
>-|TRBV7-2|TRBJ2-7
CASSAYYEQYF